These 26 T cell receptor beta chains were all obtained from the same sample, sequenced in a study of OX40 agonist ivuxolimab in advanced cancers. Profiled with immunoSEQ multiplex PCR; TCRdb holds only in-frame clones, not every one. The profile shows roughly 100,000 clones, 70% to 90% of them singletons. Source: CD4+ or CD8+ T cells sorted from blood, taken in a trial of the OX40 agonist ivuxolimab. Receptors originate from an adult with an advanced solid tumor such as melanoma, head and neck, liver or kidney cancer.

V and J are TRBV7-2 and TRBJ2-1; D unclear. Germline V lookup: CDR1 SGHTA, CDR2 FQGNSA. Trimming shortened V by 1 base and J by 2 bases, and 3 bases separated the two germline ends. The CDR3 runs to 13 residues. CDR3 sequence reads: CASSLVTYNEQFF. Written as DNA, the CDR3 is TGTGCCAGCAGCTTAGTGACCTACAATGAGCAGTTCTTC.

The J gene is TRBJ2-3, the V gene TRBV5-1; D uncertain. CDR1 SGHRS and CDR2 YFSETQ come from the germline V gene. The CDR3 extends over 14 amino acids. The V gene lost 0 bases and the J gene lost 4 bases, with 9 bases spanning the gap. In DNA form, the CDR3 reads TGCGCCAGCAGCTTGGCCAGGATGTCAGATACGCAGTATTTT. Translated: CASSLARMSDTQYF. Looking up the rest from reference TRBV5-1 and TRBJ2-3 gives the full variable domain: KAGVTQTPRYLIKTRGQQVTLSCSPISGHRSVSWYQQTPGQGLQFLFEYFSETQRNKGNFPGRFSGRQFSNSRSEMNVSTLELGDSALYLCASSLARMSDTQYFGPGTRLTVL.

The V call is TRBV7-9, the J call TRBJ1-1; D is unresolved. Germline V gene lookup returns CDR1 SEHNR and CDR2 FQNEAQ (reference sequence). V shed 1 base and J shed 0 bases, with 12 bases lying between them. The CDR3 spans 16 residues. CDR3 sequence (DNA): TGTGCCAGCAGCTTAGGAGGCGGTGGGATGAACACTGAAGCTTTCTTT. This translates into CASSLGGGGMNTEAFF.

V is TRBV7-2 and J is TRBJ2-1; no definite D call. The CDR3 consists of 11 residues. V lost 5 bases and J lost 9, with 8 bases in between. In germline, CDR1 is SGHTA, CDR2 FQGNSA. The CDR3 sequence: CASSLLGEQFF. CDR3 nucleotides: TGTGCCAGCAGCCTACTGGGTGAGCAGTTCTTC. The full variable domain, completed using reference TRBV7-2 and TRBJ2-1, is GAGVSQSPSNKVTEKGKDVELRCDPISGHTALYWYRQSLGQGLEFLIYFQGNSAPDKSGLPSDRFSAERTGGSVSTLTIQRTQQEDSAVYLCASSLLGEQFFGPGTRLTVL.

This sequence joins TRBV5-1 and TRBJ2-4; D ambiguous. Germline loops: CDR1 SGHRS, CDR2 YFSETQ. Trimming left V 3 bases short and J 4 bases short, with 11 bases between. The CDR3 is made up of 14 amino acids. CDR3: CASSWAVGKNIQYF. CDR3 in DNA: TGCGCCAGCAGCTGGGCGGTAGGGAAAAACATTCAGTACTTC.

This chain uses TRBV15 with TRBJ2-5; weak D call: TRBD1 (5 bases). CDR3 length: 16 amino acids. Trimming removed 0 bases from V and 7 bases from J, with 18 bases in between. CDR1 is LNHNV, CDR2 YYDKDF, per germline (reference sequence). CDR3 nucleotide sequence: TGTGCCACCAGCAGAGATGTAGGACATCAAACCGGGACCCAGTACTTC. Its translation is CATSRDVGHQTGTQYF.

This clone was recorded only once. The rearrangement joins TRBV4-2 to TRBJ1-2, with no clear D. CDR1 is LGHNA and CDR2 is YNFKEQ in the germline V gene. The CDR3 spans 15 residues. Trimming took off 2 bases at V and 2 bases at J, with 12 bases between the two ends. CDR3: CASSQSKTPNYGYTF. The DNA for the CDR3 is TGTGCCAGCAGCCAATCTAAGACACCGAACTATGGCTACACCTTC.

The rearrangement links TRBV19 to TRBJ1-1; a possible D gene is TRBD1 (6 bases). V gave up 9 bases and J gave up 0 bases, with 11 bases separating them. The CDR3 length is 13 residues. Germline V CDR1 and CDR2: LNHDA, SQIVND (reference sequence). CDR3 amino acids: CASSGVMNTEAFF. Here the CDR3 DNA reads TGTGCCAGCTCAGGGGTCATGAACACTGAAGCTTTCTTT.

The chain recombines TRBV6-5 with TRBJ1-1, with D possibly TRBD1 on 5 matching bases. CDR1 is MNHEY, CDR2 SVGAGI, per germline. The CDR3 is 12 residues long. Between the trimmed V and J ends, which lost 6 bases and 7 bases, there was a span of 12 bases. The CDR3 region is CASSPPGGEAFF. The CDR3 DNA sequence: TGTGCCAGCAGCCCACCTGGGGGTGAAGCTTTCTTT.

The V and J genes are TRBV30 and TRBJ2-5; D is ambiguous. Judging by the DNA end, TRBJ2-7 fits better; the J call may be wrong. In germline, CDR1 is GTSNPN, CDR2 SVGIG (reference sequence). The length of the CDR3 is 13 residues. CDR3 residues: CAWSVAPGYEQYF. The CDR3 DNA follows: TGTGCCTGGAGTGTCGCCCCTGGGTACGAGCAGTACTTC.

This clone was seen only once. This chain uses TRBV6-6 with TRBJ1-6; D is unclear. CDR1 is MNHNY, CDR2 SVGAGI, per germline (reference sequence). Trimming removed 0 bases from V and 7 bases from J, with 7 bases in between. There are 14 residues in the CDR3. Written as DNA, the CDR3 is TGTGCCAGCAGTTACTCAAGGTCGAATTCACCCCTCCACTTT. Translating it yields CASSYSRSNSPLHF.

The rearrangement joins TRBV7-2 to TRBJ1-1; 7 bases line up with TRBD1. The CDR3 totals 14 residues. The germline CDR1 and CDR2 sequences are SGHTA and FQGNSA. J was trimmed by 5 bases and V by 5 bases; bases with no gene match: 8. The CDR3 reads CASSLMTGTTEAFF. The CDR3 DNA is TGTGCCAGCAGCCTAATGACAGGGACTACTGAAGCTTTCTTT. Drawing the rest from reference TRBV7-2 and TRBJ1-1, the complete variable domain is GAGVSQSPSNKVTEKGKDVELRCDPISGHTALYWYRQSLGQGLEFLIYFQGNSAPDKSGLPSDRFSAERTGGSVSTLTIQRTQQEDSAVYLCASSLMTGTTEAFFGQGTRLTVV.

The J gene is TRBJ2-1, the V gene TRBV12-5; D remains ambiguous. This CDR3 contains 14 residues. V lost 5 bases to trimming and J lost 0 bases, with 8 bases between them. Germline CDR1 LGHNT, CDR2 FRNRAP. CDR3 in amino acids: CASGTGGSYNEQFF. As DNA, the CDR3 is TGTGCTAGTGGTACGGGCGGCTCCTACAATGAGCAGTTCTTC.

The CDR3 spells CASSQVLLAGGEQYF. CDR3 DNA sequence: TGCGCCAGCAGCCAAGTGTTATTAGCGGGAGGCGAGCAGTACTTC. The rearrangement uses TRBV4-3 and TRBJ2-5; 10 bases line up with TRBD2. The assigned J gene may be wrong: the sequence end matches TRBJ2-7 better. From germline, CDR1 is LGHNA and CDR2 YSLEER. The CDR3 is made up of 15 amino acids.

V usage is TRBV5-1 and J usage is TRBJ1-4, with 8 bases identical to TRBD1. The CDR3 covers 16 residues. From germline, CDR1 is SGHRS and CDR2 YFSETQ. V was clipped by 2 bases and J by 5 bases; unmatched bases: 8. The DNA for the CDR3 is TGCGCCAGCAGCTTCGACGGACAGGGCGGCAATGAAAAACTGTTTTTT. It yields the protein CASSFDGQGGNEKLFF.

J is TRBJ2-2 and V is TRBV6-4, with D possibly being TRBD2 (5 bases). V lost 3 bases and J lost 2, with 7 bases in between. Germline V gene sequence: CDR1 MRHNA, CDR2 SNTAGT. The CDR3 is 14 residues long. CDR3 sequence reads: CASSEGLNTGELFF. In nucleotides, the CDR3 is TGTGCCAGCAGTGAAGGACTCAACACCGGGGAGCTGTTTTTT.

The chain links TRBV29-1 to TRBJ1-4, with 7 bases aligning to TRBD1. This CDR3 has 14 residues. Looked up from germline, CDR1 is SQVTM and CDR2 is ANQGSEA. The V gene end was trimmed by 7 bases and the J gene end by 10 bases; junction bases not matched to a gene: 15. The CDR3 loop is CSAGDSRVLGKLFF. The CDR3 bases are TGCAGCGCTGGGGACAGTCGAGTTTTGGGAAAACTGTTTTTT.

As to this clone: One junction end disagrees with the germline gene, perhaps due to a read error. The J gene is TRBJ2-7, the V gene TRBV7-7, with D perhaps matching TRBD1 (6 bases). The CDR3 length is 14 residues. The germline gives CDR1 SSHAT, CDR2 FNYEAQ (reference sequence). In DNA form, the CDR3 reads TGTGCTAGCAGCCCAAACAGGGATTCCTACGAGCAGTACTTC. Amino acids: CASSPNRDSYEQYF.

The J gene is TRBJ2-1, the V gene TRBV5-1; 9 positions match TRBD2. V was pared by 0 bases and J by 8 bases, with 12 bases of the junction left unmatched. Germline values: CDR1 SGHRS, CDR2 YFSETQ. The CDR3 has 17 amino acids. CDR3 region: CASSLGSSGNIGHEQFF. DNA of the CDR3: TGCGCCAGCAGCTTGGGATCTAGCGGGAATATTGGGCATGAGCAGTTCTTC. The variable domain in full, completed from reference TRBV5-1 and TRBJ2-1, reads KAGVTQTPRYLIKTRGQQVTLSCSPISGHRSVSWYQQTPGQGLQFLFEYFSETQRNKGNFPGRFSGRQFSNSRSEMNVSTLELGDSALYLCASSLGSSGNIGHEQFFGPGTRLTVL.

The rearrangement uses TRBV19 and TRBJ2-1; TRBD1 aligns across 11 bases. The CDR3 runs to 15 residues. Trimming cost V 3 bases and J 8 bases; bases outside gene matches: 6. The germline CDR1 and CDR2 sequences are LNHDA and SQIVND (reference sequence). The CDR3 nucleotides are TGTGCCAGTAGTATCCGGGACAGGGGGTTCTATGAGCAGTTCTTC. This translates into CASSIRDRGFYEQFF.

The CDR3 sequence: CASSYDRSANQPQHF. In nucleotides, the CDR3 is TGTGCCAGCAGTTACGACAGGTCGGCCAATCAGCCCCAGCATTTT. The chain joins TRBV6-5 to TRBJ1-5, with D possibly being TRBD1 (6 bases). The CDR3 covers 15 residues. CDR1 is MNHEY, CDR2 SVGAGI, per germline. Trimming took off 2 bases at V and 3 bases at J, with 11 bases between the two ends.

Here the CDR3 DNA reads TGCAGCGTTGCGACTAGCGGAGAAGAGACCCAGTACTTC. Translated: CSVATSGEETQYF. This chain joins TRBV29-1 and TRBJ2-5, with 9 bases that match TRBD2. This CDR3 is built from 13 residues. V dropped 4 bases and J dropped 3; count of bases not matched to a gene: 3. The V gene's germline CDR1 is SQVTM and CDR2 ANQGSEA.

The chain recombines TRBV7-2 with TRBJ1-2; D is perhaps TRBD1 (5 bases). The CDR3 is made up of 13 amino acids. With 1 base removed from V and 7 bases from J, the gap between germline ends came to 10 bases. In germline, CDR1 is SGHTA, CDR2 FQGNSA. The CDR3 protein is CASSLGLGGGYTF. DNA for the CDR3: TGTGCCAGCAGCTTAGGCCTCGGGGGTGGCTACACCTTC.

The gene calls are TRBV10-3 and TRBJ2-1; a possible D gene is TRBD1 (6 bases). Germline values: CDR1 ENHRY, CDR2 SYGVKD. Deletions cut 3 bases from V and 9 bases from J, with 18 bases between. This CDR3 is 15 amino acids long. CDR3: CAISEAGTPNAEQFF. In nucleotides, the CDR3 is TGTGCCATCAGTGAAGCCGGGACACCTAACGCTGAGCAGTTCTTC.

The rearrangement uses TRBV4-2 and TRBJ2-5, with D perhaps TRBD2 (6 bases). This CDR3 contains 16 residues. Trimming pared 4 bases from V and 2 bases from J, leaving 17 bases between. Germline-derived CDR1 and CDR2 are LGHNA and YNFKEQ. The CDR3 here is CASSPAAGREQETQYF. Here the CDR3 DNA reads TGTGCCAGCAGCCCAGCTGCGGGGCGAGAACAAGAGACCCAGTACTTC.

This rearrangement joins TRBV10-1 to TRBJ1-2; D possibly corresponds to TRBD1 (5 bases). Germline V gene sequence: CDR1 WNHNN, CDR2 SYGVQD (reference sequence). The CDR3 has 13 amino acids. V was cut by 5 bases and J by 4 bases, with 11 bases left in between. CDR3 nucleotide sequence: TGCGCCAGCAGTCCAGGGAGGGGCTATGGCTACACCTTC. As protein: CASSPGRGYGYTF.